These 27 T cell receptor beta chains originate from one sample sequenced in a study of T cells in Graves' hyperthyroidism and ophthalmopathy. Authors of the study amplified TCR beta CDR3 regions from RNA transcripts. The primer set for the first-round RT-PCR of the TCR CDR3 was HTBI. TCRdb re-called the multiplex PCR reads with MiXCR, one entry per CDR3 protein. The table records 350,000 to 450,000 distinct CDR3 sequences, about 18% of them present only once. Sequencing was done on a sample of blood. These receptors originate from a woman aged 25 to 39 with Graves' hyperthyroidism that later progressed to Graves' ophthalmopathy.

This clonotype was observed at least ten times. The V gene is TRBV5-6, the J gene TRBJ2-7; D tentatively fits TRBD1 or TRBD2 (5 bases each). The germline V gene encodes CDR1 SGHDT and CDR2 YYEEEE. Trimming took off 3 bases at V and 7 bases at J, with 17 bases between the two ends. The CDR3 runs to 14 residues. DNA of the CDR3: TGTGCCAGCAGCTCCTCTCCAACAGGCGGGGAGCAGTACTTC. Translating gives CASSSSPTGGEQYF.

This clonotype was observed at least ten times. The rearrangement uses TRBV20-1 and TRBJ2-5; D unclear. Trimming stripped 5 bases from V and 2 bases from J, with 12 bases between. The CDR3 is made up of 13 amino acids. Germline CDR1 is DFQATT and CDR2 is SNEGSKA (reference sequence). Here the CDR3 DNA reads TGCAGTGCTGCGCGGACGGCTCAAGAGACCCAGTACTTC. Amino acid sequence: CSAARTAQETQYF.

This chain uses TRBV3-1 with TRBJ2-5; maybe TRBD1 (5 bases). Germline values: CDR1 LGHDT, CDR2 YNNKEL (reference sequence). The CDR3 contains 15 residues. The ends were cut back, 10 bases at V and 1 base at J, with 19 bases in the middle. The CDR3 region has the DNA TGTGCCACTCAAGGGGAAGGGGCCTCCCAAGAGACCCAGTACTTC. Residues: CATQGEGASQETQYF.

In this sample, this clonotype turned up a few times. V is TRBV28 and J is TRBJ1-5; TRBD1 agrees at 8 bases. CDR3 length: 14 residues. Germline V gene data show CDR1 as MDHEN and CDR2 as SYDVKM. Trimming cost V 5 bases and J 7 bases; bases outside gene matches: 7. The CDR3 DNA follows: TGTGCCAGCAGTGCCCAGGGGGCGAGACAGCCCCAGCATTTT. It codes for CASSAQGARQPQHF.

This clonotype was detected ten times or more. The chain has TRBV25-1 and TRBJ1-1; no reliable D call. V was shortened by 7 bases and J by 3 bases, with 6 bases between the two germline ends. The CDR3 consists of 11 residues. Germline lookup yields CDR1 MGHDK and CDR2 SYGVNS. CDR3 sequence (DNA): TGTGCCAGCATCCGGGACACTGAAGCTTTCTTT. This gives the protein CASIRDTEAFF.

At least ten counts were recorded for this clonotype. The CDR3 nucleotides are TGTGCCAGCAGCCCCGATTACGTGTCTGAAGCTTTCTTT. Amino acid sequence: CASSPDYVSEAFF. V gene TRBV9 combines with J gene TRBJ1-1; unclear D gene. The CDR3 is made up of 13 amino acids. V lost 4 bases, J lost 6 bases, and 13 bases lay in between. CDR1 and CDR2 from the germline V gene are SGDLS and YYNGEE.

The V and J genes are TRBV4-1 and TRBJ1-1, with unresolved D. The CDR3 contains 14 residues. V was cut by 3 bases and J by 0 bases, with 8 bases left in between. In germline, CDR1 is MGHRA, CDR2 YSYEKL. The CDR3 DNA sequence: TGCGCCAGCAGCCAGGGAACCTTGAACACTGAAGCTTTCTTT. Amino acids: CASSQGTLNTEAFF.

This clonotype has a count of ten or more. This chain links TRBV5-1 with TRBJ2-7; 9 bases agree with TRBD1. The CDR3 contains 15 residues. The germline CDR1 and CDR2 sequences are SGHRS and YFSETQ. The V gene end was trimmed by 4 bases and the J gene end by 3 bases; junction bases not matched to a gene: 8. The CDR3: CASSRRTGEGYEQYF. CDR3 nucleotides: TGCGCCAGCAGCCGCCGGACAGGGGAGGGCTACGAGCAGTACTTC.

This clonotype was picked up a small number of times. The DNA for the CDR3 is TGCGCCAGCAGCCAAGTCGAGGGGCCTACCTATGGCTACACCTTC. Protein: CASSQVEGPTYGYTF. The J gene is TRBJ1-2, the V gene TRBV4-1; weak D call: TRBD1 (5 bases). CDR1 is MGHRA, CDR2 YSYEKL, per germline. V lost 1 base, J lost 4 bases, and 13 bases lay in between. The CDR3 loop spans 15 amino acids.

This clonotype was observed a handful of times. The chain couples TRBV9 to TRBJ1-6; D is unclear. The germline V and J ends were trimmed by 0 bases and 6 bases, with 7 bases remaining between them. This CDR3 is 14 amino acids long. Germline-derived CDR1 and CDR2 are SGDLS and YYNGEE. CDR3 bases: TGTGCCAGCAGCGTAGGGTTCACTAATTCACCCCTCCACTTT. Translation: CASSVGFTNSPLHF.

The table lists this clonotype with a few counts. V and J are TRBV29-1 and TRBJ2-5; D remains unclear. V dropped 7 bases and J dropped 5 bases, with 8 bases sitting between them. Germline assignment: CDR1 SQVTM and CDR2 ANQGSEA. CDR3 length: 10 residues. The CDR3 DNA is TGCAGCGCGGCCTGGGAGACCCAGTACTTC. Encoded protein: CSAAWETQYF.

This clonotype was seen a handful of times. The chain has TRBV6-1 and TRBJ1-6; 11 bases agree with TRBD1. CDR1 and CDR2 (germline): MNHNS, SASEGT. V dropped 6 bases and J dropped 8; count of bases not matched to a gene: 24. The CDR3 runs to 21 residues. The CDR3 is CASSSKSGTGGFGFMDSPLHF. For the CDR3, the DNA is TGTGCCAGCAGCTCGAAATCCGGGACAGGGGGATTCGGGTTTATGGATTCACCCCTCCACTTT.

The V gene is TRBV7-8, the J gene TRBJ2-3, with 16 bases aligning to TRBD2. The CDR3 contains 19 residues. V lost 5 bases to trimming and J lost 0 bases; unmatched junction nucleotides: 8. CDR1 is SGHVS, CDR2 FQNEAQ, per germline. The CDR3 loop reads CASSPRGTSGGESTDTQYF. The DNA of the CDR3 is TGTGCCAGCAGCCCCCGGGGGACTAGCGGGGGGGAAAGCACAGATACGCAGTATTTT.

This clonotype has ten or more counts. V gene TRBV28 combines with J gene TRBJ2-1; D unclear. The CDR3 covers 17 residues. V was clipped by 5 bases and J by 5 bases, with 22 bases between them. The germline V gene has CDR1 MDHEN and CDR2 SYDVKM. Written as DNA, the CDR3 is TGTGCCAGCAGTCTCTTCTCTTTGCGGTCGAGAGACAATGAGCAGTTCTTC. It yields the protein CASSLFSLRSRDNEQFF.

This clonotype was counted ten times or more. The chain combines TRBV29-1 with TRBJ2-5; D uncertain. There are 10 residues in the CDR3. V lost 3 bases and J lost 3, with 2 bases in between. Germline CDR1 SQVTM, CDR2 ANQGSEA. The CDR3: CSVEEETQYF. The CDR3 DNA is TGCAGCGTTGAGGAAGAGACCCAGTACTTC.

At least ten counts were recorded for this clonotype. J is TRBJ2-3 and V is TRBV27; 9 bases align to TRBD1. This CDR3 has 16 residues. Germline CDR1 MNHEY, CDR2 SMNVEV (reference sequence). J gave up 4 bases and V 5 bases, and 10 bases lay outside the gene matches. CDR3 coding DNA: TGTGCCAGCAGTGCACTGACGGGACAGGGACCAGATACGCAGTATTTT. It yields the protein CASSALTGQGPDTQYF.

This clonotype was seen ten or more times. This CDR3 reads CASSPSAGTRPYEQYF. In nucleotides, the CDR3 is TGTGCCAGCAGCCCGTCAGCGGGGACCCGGCCTTACGAGCAGTACTTC. The rearrangement uses TRBV5-5 and TRBJ2-7; 7 bases are a match to TRBD2. Germline V gives CDR1 SGHKS, CDR2 YYEKEE (reference sequence). The junction had 14 bases not matched to a gene; V was cut back by 4 bases and J by 4 bases. The CDR3 runs to 16 residues.

Ten or more counts support this clonotype. The gene calls are TRBV9 and TRBJ2-1, with TRBD2 identical over 8 bases. The CDR3 covers 15 residues. Germline V gives CDR1 SGDLS, CDR2 YYNGEE. The ends lost 2 bases at V and 4 bases at J; junction bases unmatched: 5. CDR3: CASSVGSGGYNEQFF. The CDR3 region has the DNA TGTGCCAGCAGCGTCGGAAGCGGGGGTTACAATGAGCAGTTCTTC.

This clonotype has ten or more counts. The chain links TRBV27 to TRBJ2-2, with D unresolved. Germline loops: CDR1 MNHEY, CDR2 SMNVEV (reference sequence). This CDR3 comprises 16 residues. The V end was cut by 1 base, the J end by 3 bases, with 12 bases between. The CDR3 DNA reads TGTGCCAGCAGTTTATGGTCCAGATTGGACACCGGGGAGCTGTTTTTT. Translation gives CASSLWSRLDTGELFF.

In its sample, this clonotype was seen many times. J is TRBJ2-3 and V is TRBV18; D gene uncertain. CDR1 and CDR2 from the germline V gene are KGHSH and LQKENI. The CDR3 sequence is 14 residues long. V was pared by 2 bases and J by 6 bases, with 12 bases between. CDR3 sequence (DNA): TGTGCCAGCTCACCAGAGCTGAGGACCGATACGCAGTATTTT. This translates into CASSPELRTDTQYF.

This clonotype was found many times. This sequence joins TRBV2 and TRBJ2-3; D gene ambiguous. CDR1 is SNHLY and CDR2 is FYNNEI in the germline V gene. V lost 7 bases, J lost 0 bases, and 11 bases lay in between. The CDR3 loop spans 14 amino acids. The CDR3 nucleotides are TGTGCCAGCATGGGTCCACCCAGCACAGATACGCAGTATTTT. Protein sequence: CASMGPPSTDTQYF.

The J gene is TRBJ2-7, the V gene TRBV28; D gene ambiguous. Deletions cut 0 bases from V and 2 bases from J, with 11 bases between. This CDR3 contains 15 residues. Germline lookup yields CDR1 MDHEN and CDR2 SYDVKM. The CDR3 DNA follows: TGTGCCAGCAGTTTATGGGACGAGGCCCCCTACGAGCAGTACTTC. The encoded protein is CASSLWDEAPYEQYF.

The chain joins TRBV5-1 to TRBJ2-2; TRBD1 might be the D (6 bases). Germline V lookup: CDR1 SGHRS, CDR2 YFSETQ. The germline V and J ends were trimmed by 4 bases and 2 bases, with 12 bases remaining between them. This CDR3 has 15 residues. CDR3 sequence reads: CASSPRGSNTGELFF. The CDR3 region has the DNA TGCGCCAGCAGCCCGAGGGGGAGCAACACCGGGGAGCTGTTTTTT.

This clonotype has at least ten counts. The chain uses TRBV7-9 and TRBJ2-5, with 8 positions matching TRBD1. Germline V gene lookup returns CDR1 SEHNR and CDR2 FQNEAQ (reference sequence). V lost 4 bases and J lost 5; bases outside the gene matches: 6. This CDR3 is 14 amino acids long. The CDR3 DNA sequence: TGTGCCAGCAGCTCTTGGACAGGGCTGGAGACCCAGTACTTC. Its translation: CASSSWTGLETQYF.

This clonotype was detected ten times or more. The V call is TRBV2, the J call TRBJ2-1; a possible D gene is TRBD1 (5 bases). In germline, CDR1 is SNHLY, CDR2 FYNNEI. The CDR3 runs 13 residues. The V end lost 8 bases, the J end lost 1 base, and 9 bases lay between the germline ends. CDR3 sequence reads: CASGQGSYNEQFF. CDR3 bases: TGTGCCAGCGGTCAGGGTTCCTACAATGAGCAGTTCTTC.

This clonotype was picked up a small number of times. J is TRBJ2-7 and V is TRBV2; 7 bases agree with TRBD2. J gave up 3 bases and V 4 bases, and 3 bases lay outside the gene matches. The germline gives CDR1 SNHLY, CDR2 FYNNEI. The CDR3 is 13 amino acids. CDR3 sequence reads: CASSGTSVYEQYF. The CDR3 nucleotides are TGTGCCAGCAGTGGGACTAGTGTCTACGAGCAGTACTTC. Full variable domain (rest looked up from reference TRBV2 and TRBJ2-7): EPEVTQTPSHQVTQMGQEVILRCVPISNHLYFYWYRQILGQKVEFLVSFYNNEISEKSEIFDDQFSVERPDGSNFTLKIRSTKLEDSAMYFCASSGTSVYEQYFGPGTRLTVT.

The chain links TRBV5-1 to TRBJ2-1, with TRBD2 matching 14 bases. J gave up 6 bases and V 4 bases, and 6 bases lay outside the gene matches. Germline-derived CDR1 and CDR2 are SGHRS and YFSETQ. CDR3 length equals 16 residues. This CDR3 is CASSTGTSGSGNEQFF. Written as DNA, the CDR3 is TGCGCCAGCAGCACCGGGACTAGCGGGAGTGGCAATGAGCAGTTCTTC.